Each of the 5 T cell receptor beta chains below was sequenced from the same sample in a study of T cell responses to AZD1222 COVID-19 vaccine. Generated by immunoSEQ multiplex PCR, the TCRdb table keeps only in-frame clones and is missing some. Among roughly 120,000 clones listed, approximately 92% were seen once. The sample consisted of peripheral blood, taken 28 days after the second AZD1222 dose. The origin of the receptors is an adult who received the AZD1222 COVID-19 vaccine.

This chain joins TRBV20-1 and TRBJ2-1, with TRBD2 matching 7 bases. The V and J ends lost 3 bases and 4 bases, in that order; junction bases with no gene match: 9. The CDR3 length is 15 residues. Germline CDR1 reads DFQATT; CDR2 reads SNEGSKA (reference sequence). The CDR3 DNA follows: TGCAGTGCTAGTGGCCGGGACTACTATTACAATGAGCAGTTCTTC. The encoded protein is CSASGRDYYYNEQFF.

V and J are TRBV5-1 and TRBJ1-1; TRBD1 matches at 10 bases. With 5 bases clipped from V and 1 base from J, the junction kept 5 bases outside the gene matches. Germline CDR1 SGHRS, CDR2 YFSETQ. The CDR3 is 15 amino acids. The CDR3 bases are TGCGCCAGCAGACCGACAGGGGGCCAGAACACTGAAGCTTTCTTT. It codes for CASRPTGGQNTEAFF.

The rearrangement uses TRBV7-6 and TRBJ1-2; 7 bases are shared with TRBD1. The CDR3 has 15 residues. From germline, CDR1 is SGHVS and CDR2 FNYEAQ. V lost 1 base, J lost 7 bases, and 9 bases stayed unmatched. The CDR3 spells CASSLETGWVGGYTF. The DNA of the CDR3 is TGTGCCAGCAGCTTAGAGACAGGGTGGGTAGGTGGCTACACCTTC.

A remark on this clone: In the same sample, other DNA sequences code for this CDR3. The chain employs TRBV12-3 or TRBV12-4 and TRBJ1-5, with 7 bases fitting TRBD1. CDR3 length: 13 amino acids. The V segment lost 6 bases and the J segment 2 bases; nucleotides outside the gene matches: 1. CDR3 sequence (DNA): TGTGCCAGCAGGGGGACAGGCAATCAGCCCCAGCATTTT. It yields the protein CASRGTGNQPQHF.

The chain employs TRBV25-1 and TRBJ1-6; D gene uncertain. Germline CDR1 is MGHDK and CDR2 is SYGVNS. The CDR3 loop spans 12 amino acids. The V and J ends lost 2 bases and 14 bases respectively, with 10 bases between them. CDR3: CASSEGRQALHF. DNA of the CDR3: TGTGCCAGCAGTGAAGGTCGGCAGGCCCTCCACTTT. The full variable domain, with the rest looked up from reference TRBV25-1 and TRBJ1-6, is EADIYQTPRYLVIGTGKKITLECSQTMGHDKMYWYQQDPGMELHLIHYSYGVNSTEKGDLSSESTVSRIRTEHFPLTLESARPSHTSQYLCASSEGRQALHFGNGTRLTVT.